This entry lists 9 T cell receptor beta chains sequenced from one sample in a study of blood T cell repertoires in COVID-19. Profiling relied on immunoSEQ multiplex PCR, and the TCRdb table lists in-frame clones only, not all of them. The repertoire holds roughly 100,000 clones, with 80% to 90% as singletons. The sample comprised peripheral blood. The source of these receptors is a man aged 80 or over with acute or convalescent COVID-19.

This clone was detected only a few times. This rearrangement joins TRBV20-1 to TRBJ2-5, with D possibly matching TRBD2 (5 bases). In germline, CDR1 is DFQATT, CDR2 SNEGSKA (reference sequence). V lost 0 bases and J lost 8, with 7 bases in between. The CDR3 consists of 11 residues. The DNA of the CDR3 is TGCAGTGCTAGAGATACTAGTACCCAGTACTTC. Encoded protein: CSARDTSTQYF.

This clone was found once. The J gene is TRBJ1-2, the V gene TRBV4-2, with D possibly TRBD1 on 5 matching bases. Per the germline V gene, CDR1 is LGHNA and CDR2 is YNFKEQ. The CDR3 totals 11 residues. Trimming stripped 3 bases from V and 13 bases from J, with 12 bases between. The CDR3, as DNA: TGTGCCAGCAGCCAGACCCGAGACAGCACCTTC. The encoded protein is CASSQTRDSTF.

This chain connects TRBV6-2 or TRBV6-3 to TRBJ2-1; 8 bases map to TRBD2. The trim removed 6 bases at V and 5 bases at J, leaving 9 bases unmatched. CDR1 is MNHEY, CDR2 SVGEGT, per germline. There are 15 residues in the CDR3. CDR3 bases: TGTGCCAGCAGCCGCCGGGGTAGCGGGGACAATGAGCAGTTCTTC. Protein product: CASSRRGSGDNEQFF.

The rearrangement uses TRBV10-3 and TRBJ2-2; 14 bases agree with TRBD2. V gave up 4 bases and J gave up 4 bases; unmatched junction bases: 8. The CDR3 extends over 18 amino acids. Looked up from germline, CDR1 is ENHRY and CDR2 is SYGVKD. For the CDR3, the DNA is TGTGCCATCAGTGTTACTGGGACTAGCGGGGGACCCACCGGGGAGCTGTTTTTT. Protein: CAISVTGTSGGPTGELFF.

The DNA of the CDR3 is TGTGCCAGCAGTGAAACAACTAGCGGCTACACCTTC. Translating gives CASSETTSGYTF. This chain joins TRBV6-1 and TRBJ1-2, with unresolved D. CDR1 is MNHNS, CDR2 SASEGT, per germline. The CDR3 sequence is 12 residues long. V was trimmed by 2 bases and J by 8 bases, leaving 9 bases between them.

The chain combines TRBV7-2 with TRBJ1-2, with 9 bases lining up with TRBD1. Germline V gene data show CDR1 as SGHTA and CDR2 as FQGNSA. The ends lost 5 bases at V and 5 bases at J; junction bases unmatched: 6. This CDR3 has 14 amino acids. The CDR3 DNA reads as TGTGCCAGCAGCCTAACGGGACAGGGTTATGGCTACACCTTC. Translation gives CASSLTGQGYGYTF.

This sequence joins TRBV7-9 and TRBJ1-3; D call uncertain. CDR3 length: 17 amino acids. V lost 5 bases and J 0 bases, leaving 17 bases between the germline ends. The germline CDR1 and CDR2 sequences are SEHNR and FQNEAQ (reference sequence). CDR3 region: CASSESGMETSGNTIYF. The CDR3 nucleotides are TGTGCCAGCAGCGAAAGCGGGATGGAAACCTCTGGAAACACCATATATTTT.

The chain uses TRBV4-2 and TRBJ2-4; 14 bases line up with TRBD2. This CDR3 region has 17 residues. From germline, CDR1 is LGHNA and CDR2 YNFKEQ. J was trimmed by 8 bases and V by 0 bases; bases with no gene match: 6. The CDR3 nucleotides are TGTGCCAGCAGCCAAGACCCGGGACTAGCGGGAGAGGACATTCAGTACTTC. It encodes CASSQDPGLAGEDIQYF.

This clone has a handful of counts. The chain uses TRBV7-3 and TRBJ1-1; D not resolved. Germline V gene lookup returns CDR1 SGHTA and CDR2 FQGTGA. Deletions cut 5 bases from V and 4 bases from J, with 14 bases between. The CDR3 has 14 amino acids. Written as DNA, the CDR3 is TGTGCCAGCAGCCAAGGCCCCGGCGGCACTGAAGCTTTCTTT. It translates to CASSQGPGGTEAFF.